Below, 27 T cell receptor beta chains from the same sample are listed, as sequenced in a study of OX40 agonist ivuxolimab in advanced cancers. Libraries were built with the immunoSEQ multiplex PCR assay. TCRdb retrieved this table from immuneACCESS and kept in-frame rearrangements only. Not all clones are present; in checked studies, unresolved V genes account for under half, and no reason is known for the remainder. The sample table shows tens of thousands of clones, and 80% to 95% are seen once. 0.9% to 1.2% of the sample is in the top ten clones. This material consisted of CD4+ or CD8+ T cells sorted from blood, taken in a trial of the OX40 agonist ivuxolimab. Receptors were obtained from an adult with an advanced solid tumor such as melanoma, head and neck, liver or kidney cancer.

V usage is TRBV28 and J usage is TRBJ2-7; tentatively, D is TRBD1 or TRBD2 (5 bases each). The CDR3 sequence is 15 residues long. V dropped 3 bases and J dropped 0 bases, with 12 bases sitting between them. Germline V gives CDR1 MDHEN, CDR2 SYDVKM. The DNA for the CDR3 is TGTGCCAGCAGTTTGGGGACGGACCTCTCCTACGAGCAGTACTTC. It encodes CASSLGTDLSYEQYF.

The CDR3 DNA sequence: TGTGCCAGCAGTCCCGTACCCACAGATACGCAGTATTTT. Translation: CASSPVPTDTQYF. The chain couples TRBV27 to TRBJ2-3, with D hard to call. Trimming took off 5 bases at V and 2 bases at J, with 8 bases between the two ends. This CDR3 has 13 residues. Germline V lookup: CDR1 MNHEY, CDR2 SMNVEV (reference sequence).

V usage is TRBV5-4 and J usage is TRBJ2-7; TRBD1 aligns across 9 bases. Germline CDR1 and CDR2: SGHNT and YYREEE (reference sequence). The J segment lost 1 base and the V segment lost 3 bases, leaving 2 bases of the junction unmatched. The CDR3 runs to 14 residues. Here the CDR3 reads CASSWGTGSYEQYF. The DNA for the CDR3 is TGTGCCAGCAGCTGGGGGACAGGGTCCTACGAGCAGTACTTC.

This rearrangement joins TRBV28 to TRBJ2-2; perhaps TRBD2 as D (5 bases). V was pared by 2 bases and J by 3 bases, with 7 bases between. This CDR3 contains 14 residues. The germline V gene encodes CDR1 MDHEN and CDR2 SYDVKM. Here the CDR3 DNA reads TGTGCCAGCAGTTTACCGCGGGACACCGGGGAGCTGTTTTTT. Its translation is CASSLPRDTGELFF.

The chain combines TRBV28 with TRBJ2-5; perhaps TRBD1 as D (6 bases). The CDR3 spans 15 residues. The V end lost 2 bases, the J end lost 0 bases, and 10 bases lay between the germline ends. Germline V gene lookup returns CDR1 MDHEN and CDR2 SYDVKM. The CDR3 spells CASSLGGRYQETQYF. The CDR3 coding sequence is TGTGCCAGCAGTTTAGGGGGCAGGTACCAAGAGACCCAGTACTTC.

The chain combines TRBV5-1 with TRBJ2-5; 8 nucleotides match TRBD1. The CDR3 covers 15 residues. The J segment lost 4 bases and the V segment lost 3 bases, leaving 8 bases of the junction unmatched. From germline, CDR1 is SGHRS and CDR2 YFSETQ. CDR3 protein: CASSSQPGTGETQYF. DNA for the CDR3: TGCGCCAGCAGCTCACAACCCGGGACAGGAGAGACCCAGTACTTC.

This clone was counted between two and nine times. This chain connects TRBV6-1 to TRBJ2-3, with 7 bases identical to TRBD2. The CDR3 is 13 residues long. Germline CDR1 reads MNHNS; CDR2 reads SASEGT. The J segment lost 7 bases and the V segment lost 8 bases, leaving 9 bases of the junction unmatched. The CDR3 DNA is TGTGCCAGCTACCGTGGGGAGGGTAATACGCAGTATTTT. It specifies CASYRGEGNTQYF.

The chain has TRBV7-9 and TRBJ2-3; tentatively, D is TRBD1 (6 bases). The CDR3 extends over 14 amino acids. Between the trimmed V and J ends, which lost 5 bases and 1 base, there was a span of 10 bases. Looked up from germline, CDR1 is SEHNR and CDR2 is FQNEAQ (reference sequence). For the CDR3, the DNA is TGTGCCAGCAGCAGCAGGGGTGGCACAGATACGCAGTATTTT. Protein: CASSSRGGTDTQYF.

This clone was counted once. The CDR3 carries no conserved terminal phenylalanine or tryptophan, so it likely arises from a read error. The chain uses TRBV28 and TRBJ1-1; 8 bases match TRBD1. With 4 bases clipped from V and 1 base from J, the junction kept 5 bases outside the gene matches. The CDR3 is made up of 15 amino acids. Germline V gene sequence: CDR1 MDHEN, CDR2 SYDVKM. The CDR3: CASSSPGQGNTEAFL. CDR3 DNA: TGTGCCAGCAGTTCCCCCGGACAGGGGAACACTGAAGCTTTCCTT.

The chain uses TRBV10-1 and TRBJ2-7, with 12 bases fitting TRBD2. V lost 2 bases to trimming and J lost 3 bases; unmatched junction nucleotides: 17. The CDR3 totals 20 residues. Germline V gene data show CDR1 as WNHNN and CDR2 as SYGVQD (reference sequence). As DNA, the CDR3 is TGCGCCAGCAGTGAGCAAAAAGACGGGACTAGCGGGTGGTGGGACTACGAGCAGTACTTC. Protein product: CASSEQKDGTSGWWDYEQYF.

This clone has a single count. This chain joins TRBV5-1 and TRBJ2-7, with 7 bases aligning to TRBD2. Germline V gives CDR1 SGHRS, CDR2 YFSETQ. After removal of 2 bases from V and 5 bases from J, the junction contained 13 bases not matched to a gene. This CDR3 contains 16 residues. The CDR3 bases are TGCGCCAGCAGCTTATTAGCGGGCTCCCCGAAGGACGAGCAGTACTTC. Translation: CASSLLAGSPKDEQYF.

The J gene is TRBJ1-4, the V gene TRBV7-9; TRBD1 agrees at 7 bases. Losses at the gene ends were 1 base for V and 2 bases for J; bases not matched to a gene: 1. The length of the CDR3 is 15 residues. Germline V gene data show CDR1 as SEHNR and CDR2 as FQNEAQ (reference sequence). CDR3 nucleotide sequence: TGTGCCAGCAGCTTAGGGACAGGTACTAATGAAAAACTGTTTTTT. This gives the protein CASSLGTGTNEKLFF.

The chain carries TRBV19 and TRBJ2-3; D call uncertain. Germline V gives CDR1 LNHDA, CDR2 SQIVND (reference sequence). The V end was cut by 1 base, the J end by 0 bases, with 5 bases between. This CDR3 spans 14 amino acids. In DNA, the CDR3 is TGTGCCAGTAGTATAGGTGCTAGCACAGATACGCAGTATTTT. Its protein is CASSIGASTDTQYF. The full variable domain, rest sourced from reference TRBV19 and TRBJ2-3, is DGGITQSPKYLFRKEGQNVTLSCEQNLNHDAMYWYRQDPGQGLRLIYYSQIVNDFQKGDIAEGYSVSREKKESFPLTVTSAQKNPTAFYLCASSIGASTDTQYFGPGTRLTVL.

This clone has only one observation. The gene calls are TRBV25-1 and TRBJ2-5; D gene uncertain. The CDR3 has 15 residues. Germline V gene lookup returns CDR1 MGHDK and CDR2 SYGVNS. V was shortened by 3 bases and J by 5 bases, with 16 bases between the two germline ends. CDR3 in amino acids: CASSDIARSGETQYF. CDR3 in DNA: TGTGCCAGCAGTGATATTGCTAGATCCGGGGAGACCCAGTACTTC.

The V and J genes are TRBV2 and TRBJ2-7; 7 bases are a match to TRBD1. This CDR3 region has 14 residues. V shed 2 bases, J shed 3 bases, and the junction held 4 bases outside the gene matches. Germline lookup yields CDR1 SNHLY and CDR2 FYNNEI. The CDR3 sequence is CASSEMGQIYEQYF. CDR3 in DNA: TGTGCCAGCAGTGAAATGGGACAGATCTACGAGCAGTACTTC.

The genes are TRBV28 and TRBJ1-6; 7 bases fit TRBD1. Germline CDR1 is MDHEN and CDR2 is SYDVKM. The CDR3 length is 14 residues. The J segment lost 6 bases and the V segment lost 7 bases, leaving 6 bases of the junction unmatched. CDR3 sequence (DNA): TGTGCCAGCACCATGGGACAGCTTAATTCACCCCTCCACTTT. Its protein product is CASTMGQLNSPLHF.

CDR3 coding DNA: TGTGCCAGCAGTGCCTTTACAGGGGCGGGCTACGAGCAGTACTTC. Translation gives CASSAFTGAGYEQYF. The chain employs TRBV6-4 and TRBJ2-7, with 7 bases that match TRBD1. CDR1 and CDR2 (germline): MRHNA, SNTAGT. The V and J ends lost 4 bases and 3 bases, in that order; junction bases with no gene match: 9. There are 15 residues in the CDR3.

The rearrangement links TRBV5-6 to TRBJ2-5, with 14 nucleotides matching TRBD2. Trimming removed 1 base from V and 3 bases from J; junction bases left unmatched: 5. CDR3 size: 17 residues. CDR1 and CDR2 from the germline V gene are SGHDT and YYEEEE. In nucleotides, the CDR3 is TGTGCCAGCAGCTTGATGGGACTAGCGGGAGAGAAAGAGACCCAGTACTTC. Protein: CASSLMGLAGEKETQYF.

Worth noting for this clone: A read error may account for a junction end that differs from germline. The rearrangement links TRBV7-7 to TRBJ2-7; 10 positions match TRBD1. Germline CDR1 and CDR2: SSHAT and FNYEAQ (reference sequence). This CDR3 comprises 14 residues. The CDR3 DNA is TGTGCTAGCAGCCCTCGGGACAGGGGCGGCGAGCAGTACTTC. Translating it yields CASSPRDRGGEQYF.

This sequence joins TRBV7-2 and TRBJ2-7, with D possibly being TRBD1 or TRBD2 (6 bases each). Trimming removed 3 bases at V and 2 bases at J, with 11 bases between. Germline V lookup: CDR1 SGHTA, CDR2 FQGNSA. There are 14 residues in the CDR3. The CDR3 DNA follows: TGTGCCAGCAGCTTGGGGGGCTTAACCTACGAGCAGTACTTC. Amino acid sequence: CASSLGGLTYEQYF.

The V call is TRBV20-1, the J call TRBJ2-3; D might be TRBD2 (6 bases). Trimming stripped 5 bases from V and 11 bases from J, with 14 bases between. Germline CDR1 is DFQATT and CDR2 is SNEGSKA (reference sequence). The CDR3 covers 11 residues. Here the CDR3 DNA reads TGCAGTGCTTATAGCGGTGATCGGCAGTATTTT. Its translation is CSAYSGDRQYF.

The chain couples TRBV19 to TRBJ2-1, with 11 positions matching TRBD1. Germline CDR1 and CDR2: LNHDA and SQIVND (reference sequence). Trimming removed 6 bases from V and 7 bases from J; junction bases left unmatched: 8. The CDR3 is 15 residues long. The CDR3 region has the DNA TGTGCCAGTAGGTGGGGGACAGGGGGTAGGAATGAGCAGTTCTTC. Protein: CASRWGTGGRNEQFF.

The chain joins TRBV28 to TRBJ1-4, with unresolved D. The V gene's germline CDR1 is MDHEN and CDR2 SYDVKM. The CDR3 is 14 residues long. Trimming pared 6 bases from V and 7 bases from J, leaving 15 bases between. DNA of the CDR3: TGTGCCAGCAGCCTACAGCGCGAGCGTGAAAAACTGTTTTTT. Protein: CASSLQREREKLFF.

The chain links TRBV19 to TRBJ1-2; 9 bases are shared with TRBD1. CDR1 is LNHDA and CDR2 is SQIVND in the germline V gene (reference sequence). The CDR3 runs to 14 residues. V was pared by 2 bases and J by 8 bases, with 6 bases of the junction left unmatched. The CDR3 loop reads CASSITGGASGYTF. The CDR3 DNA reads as TGTGCCAGTAGTATAACAGGGGGCGCGTCCGGCTACACCTTC.

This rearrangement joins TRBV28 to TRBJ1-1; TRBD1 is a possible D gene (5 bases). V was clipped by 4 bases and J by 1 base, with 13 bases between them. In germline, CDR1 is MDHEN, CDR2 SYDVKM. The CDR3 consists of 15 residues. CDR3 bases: TGTGCCAGCAGTTCCGCCGGGACGGCGAACACTGAAGCTTTCTTT. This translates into CASSSAGTANTEAFF.

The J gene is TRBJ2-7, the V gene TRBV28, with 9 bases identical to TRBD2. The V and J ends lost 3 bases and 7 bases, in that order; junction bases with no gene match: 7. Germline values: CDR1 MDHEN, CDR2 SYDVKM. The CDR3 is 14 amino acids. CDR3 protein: CASSFSGSFGEQYF. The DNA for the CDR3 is TGTGCCAGCAGTTTTAGCGGGAGCTTTGGAGAGCAGTACTTC.

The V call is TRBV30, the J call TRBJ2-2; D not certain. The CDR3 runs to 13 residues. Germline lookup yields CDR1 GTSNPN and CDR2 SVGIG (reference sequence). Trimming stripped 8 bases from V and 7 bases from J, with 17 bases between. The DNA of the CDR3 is TGTGCCATGGGCTTAGGGCTGGGCGGGGAGCTGTTTTTT. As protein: CAMGLGLGGELFF. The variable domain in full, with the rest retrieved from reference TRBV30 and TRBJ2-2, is SQTIHQWPATLVQPVGSPLSLECTVEGTSNPNLYWYRQAAGRGLQLLFYSVGIGQISSEVPQNLSASRPQDRQFILSSKKLLLSDSGFYLCAMGLGLGGELFFGEGSRLTVL.